The TCR beta chain under discussion was sequenced for a study of blood T cell repertoires in COVID-19 (TCRdb year 2020). In the study overall: Samples from collaborators originated in the United States, Italy and Spain and spanned both the acute and convalescent phases of COVID-19. The prospective study material was composed of cDNA or gDNA derived from T cells, B-cell-depleted T cells, or PBMCs. The dataset comprised deeply sampled blood TCRbeta repertoires from subjects exposed to, actively infected with, or recovered from COVID-19. The repertoires were made available in a free public database intended to serve as a resource for research on the immune response to SARS-CoV-2. The samples were drawn from the first 160 participants of the ongoing ImmuneRACE study and from 950 to 1,500 subjects provided by 6 global collaborators. A de-identified subject ID, COVID-19 status, age in years and sex were almost always included in the sample metadata. Where available, HLA class I and class II types were obtained from metadata supplied by the sample provider rather than from assay-based typing. Beyond this particular receptor, the publication reports: The amount of clinical and demographic metadata varied by source and participant and was provided uncurated.

Participants in the prospective study were enrolled through a virtual design, were aged roughly 18 to 100 years, and lived in 24 United States geographic areas. In the prospective study, cohorts were assigned on the basis of participant-reported clinical history obtained from a screening survey and a study questionnaire. Recovered participants in ImmuneRACE Cohort 3 were defined as having two consecutive negative NP/OP PCR tests, clearance from a healthcare professional, or resolution of symptoms. In the prospective study, whole blood, serum and a nasopharyngeal or oropharyngeal swab were collected from each participant by mobile phlebotomists. Participants in the prospective study had the option to provide additional blood draws and questionnaires over a roughly two-month period. Prospective study blood samples were shipped either frozen or at room temperature before DNA extraction. TCRbeta CDR3 regions were amplified from genomic DNA by means of the immunoSEQ Assay, a bias-controlled multiplex PCR. Per the original workflow: Within the assay, amplification of reference gene primers was used to estimate how many nucleated cells each sample contained. Sequence reads were collapsed and filtered to measure the absolute abundance of every unique TCRbeta CDR3 rearrangement. For each sample, productive Simpson clonality was calculated as the square root of Simpson's diversity index across productive rearrangements. TCRdb limited this immuneACCESS table to in-frame rearrangements with V and J called. A share of clones is missing; checked studies link under half to unresolved V genes, and the rest is unexplained. V, J and clone size are those of that table, while D and trimming were read from the DNA. Within this sample are some 330,000 clones, with approximately 84% of them counted one time only. Clones ranked in the top ten supply 3.5% to 5% of the sample.

Turning to this clone: This clone's antigen is unknown. No quality values exist for individual bases; no much larger clone is one base distant.

Via the germline V gene (reference sequence), CDR1 is GTSNPN and CDR2 SVGIG. Germline trimming amounts to 1 base on V and 8 bases on J, with 7 as the count of junction bases outside the gene matches. The CDR3, from cysteine to phenylalanine, totals 13 residues. Only the CDR3 part of the read is kept: 39 bases, read in frame from the first base. The V and J segments used are TRBV30 and TRBJ1-2; the junction holds 7 bases that match TRBD1. The material sequenced was PBMCs or T cells enriched from blood (not recorded which). This TCR came from a man aged 25 to 40 who had recovered from COVID-19. The CDR3 protein sequence reads: CAWSAGTADGYTF. The nucleotide sequence reads as follows: TGTGCCTGGAGTGCTGGGACAGCCGACGGCTACACCTTC.